This TCR beta chain is drawn from a study of patients and donors after allogeneic stem cell transplantation. The CDR3 length is 15 residues. V lost 6 bases, J lost 1 base, and 6 bases stayed unmatched. MiXCR, applied by TCRdb to the RT-PCR reads, yields one record per CDR3 protein. Of some 960,000 distinct CDR3 sequences in the sample, roughly 18% were seen once. The chain carries TRBV12-3 or TRBV12-4 and TRBJ2-4; 7 bases are a match to TRBD1. The TCR was taken from a human donor who was either an allogeneic HSCT recipient or a stem cell or donor lymphocyte infusion donor (not recorded which). It is not recorded whose cells these are; they may come from a transplant donor. Sequences were obtained from blood, either unsorted or a sorted T cell fraction (not recorded which). In nucleotides, the CDR3 is TGTGCCAGCAGCCTCGGGACAGCGGCCAAAAACATTCAGTACTTC. Protein sequence: CASSLGTAAKNIQYF.